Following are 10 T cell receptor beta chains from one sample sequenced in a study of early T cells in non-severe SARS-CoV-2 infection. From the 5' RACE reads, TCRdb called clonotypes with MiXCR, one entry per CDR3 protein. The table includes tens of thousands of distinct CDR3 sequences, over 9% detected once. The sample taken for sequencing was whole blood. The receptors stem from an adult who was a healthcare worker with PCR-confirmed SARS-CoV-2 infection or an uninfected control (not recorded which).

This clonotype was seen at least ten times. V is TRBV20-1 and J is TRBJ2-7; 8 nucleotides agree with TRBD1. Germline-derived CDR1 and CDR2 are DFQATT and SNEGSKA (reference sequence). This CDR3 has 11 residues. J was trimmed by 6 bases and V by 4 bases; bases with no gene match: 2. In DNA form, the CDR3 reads TGCAGTGCTATGACAGGGGTCGAGCAGTACTTC. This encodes CSAMTGVEQYF.

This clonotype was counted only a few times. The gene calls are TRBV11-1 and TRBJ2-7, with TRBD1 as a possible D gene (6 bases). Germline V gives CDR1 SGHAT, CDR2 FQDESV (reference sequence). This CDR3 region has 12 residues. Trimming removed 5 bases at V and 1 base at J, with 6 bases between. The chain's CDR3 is CASSGQSYEQYF. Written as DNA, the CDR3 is TGTGCCAGCAGCGGACAGTCCTACGAGCAGTACTTC.

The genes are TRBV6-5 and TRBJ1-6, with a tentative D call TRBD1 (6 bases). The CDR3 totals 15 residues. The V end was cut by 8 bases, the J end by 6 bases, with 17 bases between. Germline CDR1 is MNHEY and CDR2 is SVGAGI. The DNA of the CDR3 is TGTGCCAGCTATAAAGGGGGTCGGGGTAATTCACCCCTCCACTTT. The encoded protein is CASYKGGRGNSPLHF.

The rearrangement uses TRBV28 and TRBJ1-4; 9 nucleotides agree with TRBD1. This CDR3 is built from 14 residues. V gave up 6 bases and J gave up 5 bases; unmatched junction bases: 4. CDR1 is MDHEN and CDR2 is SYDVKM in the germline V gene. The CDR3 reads CASRPGTGNEKLFF. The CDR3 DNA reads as TGTGCCAGCAGGCCCGGGACAGGGAATGAAAAACTGTTTTTT.

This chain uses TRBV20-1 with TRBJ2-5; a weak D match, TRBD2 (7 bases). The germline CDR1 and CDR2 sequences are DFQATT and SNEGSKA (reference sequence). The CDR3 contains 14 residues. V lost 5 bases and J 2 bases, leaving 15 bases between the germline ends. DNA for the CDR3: TGCAGTGCTGGCACGGGGAGGGGGCAAGAGACCCAGTACTTC. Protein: CSAGTGRGQETQYF.

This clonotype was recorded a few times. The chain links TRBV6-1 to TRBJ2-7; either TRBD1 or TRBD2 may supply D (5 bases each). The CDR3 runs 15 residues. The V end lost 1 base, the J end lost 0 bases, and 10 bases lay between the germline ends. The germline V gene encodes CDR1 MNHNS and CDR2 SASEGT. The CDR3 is CASSEDGTSSYEQYF. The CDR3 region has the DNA TGTGCCAGCAGTGAAGATGGGACGAGCTCCTACGAGCAGTACTTC.

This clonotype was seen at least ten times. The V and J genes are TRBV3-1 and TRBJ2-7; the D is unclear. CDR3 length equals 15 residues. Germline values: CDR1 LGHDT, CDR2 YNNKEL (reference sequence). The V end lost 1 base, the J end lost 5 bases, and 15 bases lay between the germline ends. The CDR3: CASSQGPMGSHEQYF. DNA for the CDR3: TGTGCCAGCAGCCAAGGGCCAATGGGTTCGCACGAGCAGTACTTC.

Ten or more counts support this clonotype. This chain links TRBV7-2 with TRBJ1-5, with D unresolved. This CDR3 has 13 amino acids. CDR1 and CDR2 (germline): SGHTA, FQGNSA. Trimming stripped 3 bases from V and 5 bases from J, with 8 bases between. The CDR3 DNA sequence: TGTGCCAGCAGCTTGACTTTCGATCAGCCCCAGCATTTT. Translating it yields CASSLTFDQPQHF.

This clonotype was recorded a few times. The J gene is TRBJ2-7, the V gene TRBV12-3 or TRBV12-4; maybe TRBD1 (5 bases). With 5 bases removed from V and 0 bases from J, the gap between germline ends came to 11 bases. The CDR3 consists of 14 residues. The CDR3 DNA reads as TGTGCCAGCAGTCCCCAGGGCAGCTCCTACGAGCAGTACTTC. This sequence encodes CASSPQGSSYEQYF.

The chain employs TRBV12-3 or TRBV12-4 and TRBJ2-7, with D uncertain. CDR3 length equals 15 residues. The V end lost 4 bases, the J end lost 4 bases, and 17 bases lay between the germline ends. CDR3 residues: CASSSPHTVQYEQYF. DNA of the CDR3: TGTGCCAGCAGTTCCCCGCACACCGTGCAGTACGAGCAGTACTTC.